This entry is about one T cell receptor beta chain. This record comes from a study of cytomegalovirus exposure and HLA in healthy donors. Germline assignment: CDR1 SGDLS and CDR2 YYNGEE. This CDR3 has 14 amino acids. With 3 bases removed from V and 8 bases from J, the gap between germline ends came to 15 bases. In the PCR, 60 Vbeta and 13 Jbeta primers were used. Repertoires were generated with immunoSEQ multiplex PCR, while TCRdb's copy carries only in-frame clones and drops some. The sample has over 150,000 clones, around 80% seen once. The chain uses TRBV9 and TRBJ2-1; possible D gene TRBD2, 6 bases. This receptor was identified in a young man in good health and CMV-seropositive. Sequenced input: PBMCs. CDR3 sequence: CASSGVGGEDEQFF. The CDR3 region has the DNA TGTGCCAGCAGCGGGGTCGGGGGTGAGGATGAGCAGTTCTTC. Together with reference TRBV9 and TRBJ2-1, the CDR3 gives the full variable domain: DSGVTQTPKHLITATGQRVTLRCSPRSGDLSVYWYQQSLDQGLQFLIQYYNGEERAKGNILERFSAQQFPDLHSELNLSSLELGDSALYFCASSGVGGEDEQFFGPGTRLTVL.